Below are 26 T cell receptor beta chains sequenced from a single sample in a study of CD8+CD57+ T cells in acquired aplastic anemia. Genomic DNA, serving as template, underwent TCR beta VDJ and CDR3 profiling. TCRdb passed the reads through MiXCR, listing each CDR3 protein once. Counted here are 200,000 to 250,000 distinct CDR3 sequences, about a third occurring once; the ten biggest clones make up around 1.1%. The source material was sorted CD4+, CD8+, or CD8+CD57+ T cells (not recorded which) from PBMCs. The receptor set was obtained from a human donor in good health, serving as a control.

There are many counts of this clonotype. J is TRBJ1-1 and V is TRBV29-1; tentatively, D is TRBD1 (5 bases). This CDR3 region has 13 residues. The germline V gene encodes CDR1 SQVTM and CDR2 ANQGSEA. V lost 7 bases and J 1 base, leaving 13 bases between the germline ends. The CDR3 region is CSAMWDRNTEAFF. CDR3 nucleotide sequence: TGCAGCGCCATGTGGGACCGGAACACTGAAGCTTTCTTT. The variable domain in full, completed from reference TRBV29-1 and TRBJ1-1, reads SAVISQKPSRDICQRGTSLTIQCQVDSQVTMMFWYRQQPGQSLTLIATANQGSEATYESGFVIDKFPISRPNLTFSTLTVSNMSPEDSSIYLCSAMWDRNTEAFFGQGTRLTVV.

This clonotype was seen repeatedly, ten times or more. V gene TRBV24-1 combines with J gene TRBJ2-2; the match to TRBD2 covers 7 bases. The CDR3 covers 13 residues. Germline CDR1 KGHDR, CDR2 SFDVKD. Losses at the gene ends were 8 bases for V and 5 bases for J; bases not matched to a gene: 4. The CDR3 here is CATIGEGTGELFF. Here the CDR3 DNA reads TGTGCCACCATCGGGGAGGGTACCGGGGAGCTGTTTTTT.

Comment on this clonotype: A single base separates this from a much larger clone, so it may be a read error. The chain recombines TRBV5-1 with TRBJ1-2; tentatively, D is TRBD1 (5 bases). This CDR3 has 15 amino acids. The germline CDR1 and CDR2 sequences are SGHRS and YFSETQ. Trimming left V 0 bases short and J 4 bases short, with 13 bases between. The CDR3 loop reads CASSLVHAGSYGYTF. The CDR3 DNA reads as TGCGCCAGCAGCTTGGTCCACGCAGGGTCCTATGGCTACACCTTC.

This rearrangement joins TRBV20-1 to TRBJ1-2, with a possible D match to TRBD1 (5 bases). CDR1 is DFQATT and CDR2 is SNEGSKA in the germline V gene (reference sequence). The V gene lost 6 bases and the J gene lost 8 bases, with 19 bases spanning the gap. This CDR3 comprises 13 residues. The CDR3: CSAPRLGGGGYTF. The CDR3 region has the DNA TGCAGTGCCCCCCGCCTCGGGGGGGGGGGCTACACCTTC.

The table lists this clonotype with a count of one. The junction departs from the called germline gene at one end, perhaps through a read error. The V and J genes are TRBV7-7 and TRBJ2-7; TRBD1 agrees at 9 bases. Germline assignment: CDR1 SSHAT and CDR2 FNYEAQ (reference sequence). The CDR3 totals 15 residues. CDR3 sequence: CASSHPGQGRDERYF. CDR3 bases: TGTGCCAGCAGCCACCCGGGACAGGGCCGTGACGAGCGGTACTTC.

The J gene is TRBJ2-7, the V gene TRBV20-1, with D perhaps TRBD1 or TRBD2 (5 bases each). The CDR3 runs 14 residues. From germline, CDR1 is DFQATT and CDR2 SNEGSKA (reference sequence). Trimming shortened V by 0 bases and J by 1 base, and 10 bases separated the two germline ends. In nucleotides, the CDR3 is TGCAGTGCTAGAGATGGGGACGGTTCCTACGAGCAGTACTTC. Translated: CSARDGDGSYEQYF.

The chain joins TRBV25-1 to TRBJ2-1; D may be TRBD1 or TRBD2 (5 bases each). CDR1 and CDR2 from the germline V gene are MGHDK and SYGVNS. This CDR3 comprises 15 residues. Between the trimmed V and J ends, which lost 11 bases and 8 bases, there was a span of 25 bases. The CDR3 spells CAWKSRVWDEDEQFF. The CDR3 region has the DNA TGTGCCTGGAAATCTCGGGTCTGGGACGAGGATGAGCAGTTCTTC. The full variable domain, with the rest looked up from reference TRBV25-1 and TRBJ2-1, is EADIYQTPRYLVIGTGKKITLECSQTMGHDKMYWYQQDPGMELHLIHYSYGVNSTEKGDLSSESTVSRIRTEHFPLTLESARPSHTSQYLCAWKSRVWDEDEQFFGPGTRLTVL.

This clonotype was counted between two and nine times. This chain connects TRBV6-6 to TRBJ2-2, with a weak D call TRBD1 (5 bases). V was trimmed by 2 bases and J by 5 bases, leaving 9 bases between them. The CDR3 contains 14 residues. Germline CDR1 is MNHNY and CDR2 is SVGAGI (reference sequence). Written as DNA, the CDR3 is TGTGCCAGCAGTTACAGGGGCCGGACCGGGGAGCTGTTTTTT. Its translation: CASSYRGRTGELFF.

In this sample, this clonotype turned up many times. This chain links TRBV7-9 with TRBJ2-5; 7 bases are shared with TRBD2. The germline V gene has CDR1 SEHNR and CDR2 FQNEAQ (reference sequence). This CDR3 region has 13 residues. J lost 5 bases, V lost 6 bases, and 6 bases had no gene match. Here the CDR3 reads CASRRLAQETQYF. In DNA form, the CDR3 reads TGTGCCAGCAGAAGACTAGCACAGGAGACCCAGTACTTC.

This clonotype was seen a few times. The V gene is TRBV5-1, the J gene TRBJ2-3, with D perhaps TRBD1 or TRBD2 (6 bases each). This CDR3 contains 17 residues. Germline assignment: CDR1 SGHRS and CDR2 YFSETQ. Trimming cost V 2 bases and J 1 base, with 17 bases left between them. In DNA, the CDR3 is TGCGCCAGCAGCTTCTATACGGGGGCTCGTGGCACAGATACGCAGTATTTT. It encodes CASSFYTGARGTDTQYF.

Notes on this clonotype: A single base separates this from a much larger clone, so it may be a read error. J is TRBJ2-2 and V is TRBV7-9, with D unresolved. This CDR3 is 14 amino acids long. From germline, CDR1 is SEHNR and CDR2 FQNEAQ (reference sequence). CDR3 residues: CPSSLLGDTGELFF. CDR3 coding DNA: TGTCCCAGCAGCCTCCTGGGCGACACCGGGGAGCTGTTTTTT.

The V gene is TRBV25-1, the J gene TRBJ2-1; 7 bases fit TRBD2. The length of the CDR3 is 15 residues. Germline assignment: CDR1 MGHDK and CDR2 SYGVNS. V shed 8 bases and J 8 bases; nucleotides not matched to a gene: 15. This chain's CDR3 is CASPGTRTRVYEQFF. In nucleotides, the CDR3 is TGTGCCAGCCCCGGGACCCGGACTAGGGTCTATGAGCAGTTCTTC.

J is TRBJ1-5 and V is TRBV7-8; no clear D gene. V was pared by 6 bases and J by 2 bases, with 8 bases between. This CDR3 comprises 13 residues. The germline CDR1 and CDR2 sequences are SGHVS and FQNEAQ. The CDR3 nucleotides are TGTGCCAGCAGGGAGGGAGGCAATCAGCCCCAGCATTTT. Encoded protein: CASREGGNQPQHF.

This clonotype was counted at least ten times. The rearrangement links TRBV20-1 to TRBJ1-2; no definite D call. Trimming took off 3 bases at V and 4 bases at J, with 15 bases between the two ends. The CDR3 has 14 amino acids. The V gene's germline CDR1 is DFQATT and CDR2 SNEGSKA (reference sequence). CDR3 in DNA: TGCAGTGCTAGGGCTCGTGGGGAATCCTATGGCTACACCTTC. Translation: CSARARGESYGYTF.

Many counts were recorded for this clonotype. This CDR3 is CSARSGIGNTIYF. Written as DNA, the CDR3 is TGCAGTGCGAGGTCCGGGATTGGAAACACCATATATTTT. The gene calls are TRBV20-1 and TRBJ1-3; D unresolved. The CDR3 covers 13 residues. Per the germline V gene, CDR1 is DFQATT and CDR2 is SNEGSKA (reference sequence). V was cut by 6 bases and J by 3 bases, with 12 bases left in between.

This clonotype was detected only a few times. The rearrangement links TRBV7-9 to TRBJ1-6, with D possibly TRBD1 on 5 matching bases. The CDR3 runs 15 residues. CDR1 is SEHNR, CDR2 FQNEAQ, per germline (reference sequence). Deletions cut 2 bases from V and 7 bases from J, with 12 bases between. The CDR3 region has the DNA TGTGCCAGCAGCTTACTCCAGGGCCCAAATTCACCCCTCCACTTT. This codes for CASSLLQGPNSPLHF.

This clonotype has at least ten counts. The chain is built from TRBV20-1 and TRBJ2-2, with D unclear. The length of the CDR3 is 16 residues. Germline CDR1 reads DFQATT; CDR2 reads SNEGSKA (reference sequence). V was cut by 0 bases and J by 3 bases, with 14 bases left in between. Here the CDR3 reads CSARDRRSGYTGELFF. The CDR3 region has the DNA TGCAGTGCTAGAGATCGAAGGTCCGGGTACACCGGGGAGCTGTTTTTT.

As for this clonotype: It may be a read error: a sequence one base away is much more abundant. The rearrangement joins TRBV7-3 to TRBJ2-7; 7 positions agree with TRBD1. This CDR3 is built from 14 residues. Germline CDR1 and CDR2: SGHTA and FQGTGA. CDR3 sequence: CVSSLTGAGNEQYF. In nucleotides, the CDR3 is TGTGTCAGCAGCCTTACAGGGGCGGGCAACGAGCAGTACTTC.

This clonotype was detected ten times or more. CDR3 in DNA: TGCAGTGCTTGCGGGGACTCCACAGATACGCAGTATTTT. Translating it yields CSACGDSTDTQYF. The gene calls are TRBV20-1 and TRBJ2-3; weak D call: TRBD2 (6 bases). Germline V lookup: CDR1 DFQATT, CDR2 SNEGSKA (reference sequence). The CDR3 extends over 13 amino acids. Deletions cut 5 bases from V and 2 bases from J, with 11 bases between.

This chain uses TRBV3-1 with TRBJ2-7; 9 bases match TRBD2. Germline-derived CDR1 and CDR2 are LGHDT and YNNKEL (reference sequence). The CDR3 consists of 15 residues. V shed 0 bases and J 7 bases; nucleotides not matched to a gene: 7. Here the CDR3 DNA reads TGTGCCAGCAGCCAAGATCTCGCGGGAGGGCCTGAGCAGTACTTC. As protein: CASSQDLAGGPEQYF.

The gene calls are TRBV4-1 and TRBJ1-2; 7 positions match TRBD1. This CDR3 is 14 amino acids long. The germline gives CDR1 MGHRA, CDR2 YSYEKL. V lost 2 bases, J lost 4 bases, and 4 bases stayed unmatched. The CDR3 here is CASSQPRQGYGYTF. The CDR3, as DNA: TGCGCCAGCAGCCAACCCCGACAGGGCTATGGCTACACCTTC.

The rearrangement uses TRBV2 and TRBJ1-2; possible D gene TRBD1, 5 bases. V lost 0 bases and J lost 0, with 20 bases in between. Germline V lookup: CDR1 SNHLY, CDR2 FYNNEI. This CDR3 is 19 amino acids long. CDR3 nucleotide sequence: TGTGCCAGCAGTGAAGCGGGCCCGGGCAGGGCCCTAGCTAACTATGGCTACACCTTC. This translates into CASSEAGPGRALANYGYTF.

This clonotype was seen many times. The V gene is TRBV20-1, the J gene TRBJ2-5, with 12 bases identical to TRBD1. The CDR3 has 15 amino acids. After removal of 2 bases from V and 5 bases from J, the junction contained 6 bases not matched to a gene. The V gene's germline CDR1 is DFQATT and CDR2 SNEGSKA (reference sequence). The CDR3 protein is CSARPGDRGLETQYF. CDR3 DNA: TGCAGTGCTAGACCGGGGGACAGGGGGCTGGAGACCCAGTACTTC.

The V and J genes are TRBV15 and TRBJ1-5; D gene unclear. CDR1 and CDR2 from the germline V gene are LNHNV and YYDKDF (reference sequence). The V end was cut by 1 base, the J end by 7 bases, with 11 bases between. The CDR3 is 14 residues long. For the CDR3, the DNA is TGTGCCACCAGCAGAGGGGGTTCCGGGCAGCCCCAGCATTTT. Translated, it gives CATSRGGSGQPQHF.

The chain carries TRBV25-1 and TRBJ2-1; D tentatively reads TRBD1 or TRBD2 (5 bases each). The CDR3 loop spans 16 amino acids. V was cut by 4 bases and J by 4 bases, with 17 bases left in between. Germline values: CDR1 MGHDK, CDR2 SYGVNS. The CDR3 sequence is CASSARRQGVYNEQFF. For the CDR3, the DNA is TGTGCCAGCAGTGCTAGGAGGCAGGGAGTGTACAATGAGCAGTTCTTC.

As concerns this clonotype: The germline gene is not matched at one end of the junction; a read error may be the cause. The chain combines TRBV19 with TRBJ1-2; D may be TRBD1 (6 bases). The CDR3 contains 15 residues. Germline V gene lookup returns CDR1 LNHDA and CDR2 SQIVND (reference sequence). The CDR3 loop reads CASRKSGTISYGYAF. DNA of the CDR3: TGTGCCAGTAGGAAGTCCGGGACAATAAGCTATGGCTACGCCTTC.